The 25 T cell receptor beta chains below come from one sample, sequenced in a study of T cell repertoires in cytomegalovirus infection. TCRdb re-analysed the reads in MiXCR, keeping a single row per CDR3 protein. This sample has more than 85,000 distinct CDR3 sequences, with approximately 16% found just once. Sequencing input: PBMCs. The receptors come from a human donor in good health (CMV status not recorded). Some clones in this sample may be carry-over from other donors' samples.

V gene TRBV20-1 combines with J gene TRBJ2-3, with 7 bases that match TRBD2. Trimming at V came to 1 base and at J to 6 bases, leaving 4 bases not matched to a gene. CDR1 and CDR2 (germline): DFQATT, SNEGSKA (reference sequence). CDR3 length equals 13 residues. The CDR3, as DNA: TGCAGTGCTAGAGTCGTGGGAGGGGATACGCAGTATTTT. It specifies CSARVVGGDTQYF.

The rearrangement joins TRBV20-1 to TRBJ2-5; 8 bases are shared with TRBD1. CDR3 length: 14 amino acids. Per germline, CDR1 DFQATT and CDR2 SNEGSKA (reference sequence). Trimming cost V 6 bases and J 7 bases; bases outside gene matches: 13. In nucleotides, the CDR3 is TGCAGTGCCACACAGGGGGACCAGATAGGGACCCAGTACTTC. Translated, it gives CSATQGDQIGTQYF.

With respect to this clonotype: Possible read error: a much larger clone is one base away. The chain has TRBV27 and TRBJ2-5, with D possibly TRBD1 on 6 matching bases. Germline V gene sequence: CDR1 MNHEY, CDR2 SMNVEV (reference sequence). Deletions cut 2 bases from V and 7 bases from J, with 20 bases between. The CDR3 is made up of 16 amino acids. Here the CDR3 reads CASSLASGVLKATQYF. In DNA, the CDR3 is TGTGCCAGCAGTTTAGCGTCAGGGGTCCTTAAAGCGACCCAGTACTTC.

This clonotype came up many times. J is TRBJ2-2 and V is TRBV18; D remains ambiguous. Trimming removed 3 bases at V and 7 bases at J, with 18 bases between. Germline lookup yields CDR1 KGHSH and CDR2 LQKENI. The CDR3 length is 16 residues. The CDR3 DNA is TGTGCCAGCTCACCCTACACCAACGATATTGTCGGGGAGCTGTTTTTT. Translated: CASSPYTNDIVGELFF.

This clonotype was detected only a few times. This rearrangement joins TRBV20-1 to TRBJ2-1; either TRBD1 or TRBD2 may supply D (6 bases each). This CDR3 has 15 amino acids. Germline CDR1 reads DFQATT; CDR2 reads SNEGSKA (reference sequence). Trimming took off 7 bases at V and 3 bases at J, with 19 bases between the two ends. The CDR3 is CSVPSRGLVYNEQFF. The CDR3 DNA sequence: TGCAGTGTCCCGTCACGGGGGCTAGTCTACAATGAGCAGTTCTTC.

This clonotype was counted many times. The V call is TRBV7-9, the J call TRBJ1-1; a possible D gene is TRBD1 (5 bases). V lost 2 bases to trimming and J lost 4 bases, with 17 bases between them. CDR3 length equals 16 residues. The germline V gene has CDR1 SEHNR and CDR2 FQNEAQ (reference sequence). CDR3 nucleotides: TGTGCCAGCAGCTTATCGTCGCAGGGAGGCGGCACTGAAGCTTTCTTT. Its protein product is CASSLSSQGGGTEAFF.

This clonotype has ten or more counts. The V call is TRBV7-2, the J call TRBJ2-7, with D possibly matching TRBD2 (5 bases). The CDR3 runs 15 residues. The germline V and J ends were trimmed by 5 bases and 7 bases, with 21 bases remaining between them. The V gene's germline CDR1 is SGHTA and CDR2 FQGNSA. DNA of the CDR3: TGTGCCAGCAGCACCCGGGCCGGGATCAAAGGAGAGCAGTACTTC. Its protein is CASSTRAGIKGEQYF.

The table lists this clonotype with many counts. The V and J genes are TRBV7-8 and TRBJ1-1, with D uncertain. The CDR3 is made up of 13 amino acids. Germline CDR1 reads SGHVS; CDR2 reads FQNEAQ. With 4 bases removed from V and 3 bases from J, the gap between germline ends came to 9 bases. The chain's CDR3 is CASSYFIDTEAFF. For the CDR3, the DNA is TGTGCCAGCAGCTACTTTATAGACACTGAAGCTTTCTTT.

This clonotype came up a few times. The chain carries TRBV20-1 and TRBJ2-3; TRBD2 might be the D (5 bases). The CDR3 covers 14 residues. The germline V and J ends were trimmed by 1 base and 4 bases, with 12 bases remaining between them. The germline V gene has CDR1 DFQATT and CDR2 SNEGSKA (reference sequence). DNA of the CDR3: TGCAGTGCTAGAGTCGAGGGTTTGGCAGATACGCAGTATTTT. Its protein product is CSARVEGLADTQYF.

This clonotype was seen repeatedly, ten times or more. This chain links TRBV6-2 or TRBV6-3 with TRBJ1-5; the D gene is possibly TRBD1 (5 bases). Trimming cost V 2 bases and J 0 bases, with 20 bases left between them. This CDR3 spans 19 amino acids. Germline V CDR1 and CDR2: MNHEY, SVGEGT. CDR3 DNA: TGTGCCAGCAGTTACCGTTCTCTGGGGGACGGGGATAGCAATCAGCCCCAGCATTTT. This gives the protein CASSYRSLGDGDSNQPQHF.

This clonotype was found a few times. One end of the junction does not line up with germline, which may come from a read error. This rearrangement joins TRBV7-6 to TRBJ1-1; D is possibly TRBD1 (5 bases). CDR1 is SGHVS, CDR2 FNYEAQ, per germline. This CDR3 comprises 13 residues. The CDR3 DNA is TGTGCTAGCAGCTTCAGGGTTGGCACTGAAGCTTTCTTT. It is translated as CASSFRVGTEAFF.

Here the CDR3 DNA reads TGTGCCAGCAGTTACTCTGTCGAGACAGGGGCTTCTTGGGTTTACGAGCAGTACTTC. This sequence encodes CASSYSVETGASWVYEQYF. The rearrangement links TRBV6-2 or TRBV6-3 to TRBJ2-7, with 8 bases that match TRBD1. The CDR3 is 19 amino acids. J lost 4 bases, V lost 0 bases, and 17 bases had no gene match. In germline, CDR1 is MNHEY, CDR2 SVGEGT.

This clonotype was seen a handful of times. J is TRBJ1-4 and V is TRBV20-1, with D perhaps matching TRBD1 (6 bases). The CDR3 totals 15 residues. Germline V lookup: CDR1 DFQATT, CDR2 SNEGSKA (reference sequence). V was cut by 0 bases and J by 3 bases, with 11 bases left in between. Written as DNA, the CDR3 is TGCAGTGCTAGAGATCAACAGGGAGCTAATGAAAAACTGTTTTTT. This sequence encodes CSARDQQGANEKLFF.

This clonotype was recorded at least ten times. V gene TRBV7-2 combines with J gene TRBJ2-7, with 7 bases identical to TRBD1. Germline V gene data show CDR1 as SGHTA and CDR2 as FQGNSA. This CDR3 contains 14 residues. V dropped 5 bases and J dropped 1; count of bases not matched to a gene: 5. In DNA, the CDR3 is TGTGCCAGCAGCGCGGACAGGACGTCCTACGAGCAGTACTTC. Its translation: CASSADRTSYEQYF.

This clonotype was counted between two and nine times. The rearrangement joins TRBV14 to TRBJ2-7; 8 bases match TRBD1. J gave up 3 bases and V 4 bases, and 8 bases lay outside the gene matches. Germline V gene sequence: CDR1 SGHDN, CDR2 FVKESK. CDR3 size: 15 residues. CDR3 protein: CASSPRQGFYYEQYF. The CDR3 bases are TGTGCCAGCAGCCCCCGACAGGGGTTCTACTACGAGCAGTACTTC.

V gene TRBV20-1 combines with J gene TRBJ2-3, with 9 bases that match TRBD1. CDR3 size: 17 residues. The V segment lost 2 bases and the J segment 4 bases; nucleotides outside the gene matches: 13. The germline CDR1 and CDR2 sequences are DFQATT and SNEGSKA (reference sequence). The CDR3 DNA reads TGCAGTGCTAGAACCACGCTCCGACAGGGGGGTCCAGATACGCAGTATTTT. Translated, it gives CSARTTLRQGGPDTQYF.

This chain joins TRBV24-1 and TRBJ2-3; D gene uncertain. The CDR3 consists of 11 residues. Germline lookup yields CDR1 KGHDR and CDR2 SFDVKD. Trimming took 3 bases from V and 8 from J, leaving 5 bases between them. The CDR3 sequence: CATSDGFTQYF. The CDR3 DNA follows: TGTGCCACCAGTGATGGGTTTACGCAGTATTTT.

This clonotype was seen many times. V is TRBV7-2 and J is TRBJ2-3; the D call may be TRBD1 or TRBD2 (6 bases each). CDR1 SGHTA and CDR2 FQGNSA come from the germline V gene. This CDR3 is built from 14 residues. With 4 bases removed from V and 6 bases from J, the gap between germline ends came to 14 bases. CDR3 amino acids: CASSYGGQGDTQYF. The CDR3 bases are TGTGCCAGCAGCTATGGGGGGCAGGGGGATACGCAGTATTTT.

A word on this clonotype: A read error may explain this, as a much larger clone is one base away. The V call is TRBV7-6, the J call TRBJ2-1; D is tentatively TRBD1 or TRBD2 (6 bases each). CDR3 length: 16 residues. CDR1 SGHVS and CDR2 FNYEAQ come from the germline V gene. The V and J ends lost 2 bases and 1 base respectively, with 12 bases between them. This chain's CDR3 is CASSLWGALSYNEQFF. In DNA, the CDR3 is TGTGCCAGCAGCTTATGGGGGGCACTATCCTACAATGAGCAGTTCTTC.

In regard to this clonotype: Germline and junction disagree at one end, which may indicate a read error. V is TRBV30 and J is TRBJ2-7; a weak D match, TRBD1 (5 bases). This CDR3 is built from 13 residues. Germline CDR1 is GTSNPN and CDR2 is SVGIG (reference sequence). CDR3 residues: CAWSVQSSPHRHF. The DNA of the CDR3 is TGTGCCTGGAGTGTACAATCAAGCCCACACAGGCACTTC.

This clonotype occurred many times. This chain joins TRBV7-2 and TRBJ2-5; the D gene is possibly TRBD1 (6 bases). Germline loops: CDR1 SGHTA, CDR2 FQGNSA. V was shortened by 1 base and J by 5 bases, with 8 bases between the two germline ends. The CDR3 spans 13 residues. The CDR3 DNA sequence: TGTGCCAGCAGCTTAGAGAGGGGGGAGACCCAGTACTTC. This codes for CASSLERGETQYF.

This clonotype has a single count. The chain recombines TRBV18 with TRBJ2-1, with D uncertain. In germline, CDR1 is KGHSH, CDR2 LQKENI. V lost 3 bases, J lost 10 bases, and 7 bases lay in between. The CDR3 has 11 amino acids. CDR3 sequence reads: CASSPRVEQFF. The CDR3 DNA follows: TGTGCCAGCTCACCTCGGGTAGAGCAGTTCTTC.

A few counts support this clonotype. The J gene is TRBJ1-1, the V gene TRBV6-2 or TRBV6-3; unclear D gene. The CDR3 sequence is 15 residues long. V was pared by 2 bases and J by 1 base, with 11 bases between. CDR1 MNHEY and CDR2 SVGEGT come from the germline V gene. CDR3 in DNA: TGTGCCAGCAGTTACAAATGGGGAGCGAACACTGAAGCTTTCTTT. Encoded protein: CASSYKWGANTEAFF.

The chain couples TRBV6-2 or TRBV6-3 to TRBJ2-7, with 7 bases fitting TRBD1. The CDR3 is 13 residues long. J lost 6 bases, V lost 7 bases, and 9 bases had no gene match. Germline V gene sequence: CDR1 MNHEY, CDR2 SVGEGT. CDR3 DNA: TGTGCCAGCAAAAGGGACAGTACCCGCGAGCAGTACTTC. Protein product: CASKRDSTREQYF.

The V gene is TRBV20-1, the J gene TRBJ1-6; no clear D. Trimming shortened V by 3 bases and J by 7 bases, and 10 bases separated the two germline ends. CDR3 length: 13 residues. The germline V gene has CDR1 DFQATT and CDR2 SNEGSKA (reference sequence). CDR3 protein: CSASWQTNSPLHF. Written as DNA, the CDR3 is TGCAGTGCTAGTTGGCAGACCAATTCACCCCTCCACTTT.